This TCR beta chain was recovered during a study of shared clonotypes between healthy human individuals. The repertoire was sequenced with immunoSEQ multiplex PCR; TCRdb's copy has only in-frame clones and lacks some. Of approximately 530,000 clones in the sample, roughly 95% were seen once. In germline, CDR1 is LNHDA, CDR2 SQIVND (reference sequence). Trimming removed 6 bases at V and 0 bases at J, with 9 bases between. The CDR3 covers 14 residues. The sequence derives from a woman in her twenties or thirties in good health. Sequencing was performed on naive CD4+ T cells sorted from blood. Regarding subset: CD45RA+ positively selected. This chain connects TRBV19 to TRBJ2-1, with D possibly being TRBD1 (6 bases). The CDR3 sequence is CASREGGSYNEQFF. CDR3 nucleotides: TGTGCCAGTAGGGAAGGGGGCTCCTACAATGAGCAGTTCTTC.